These 20 T cell receptor beta chains were all obtained from the same sample, sequenced in a study of cytotoxic CD8 clonotypes in ibrutinib-treated CLL. Clones were read by immunoSEQ multiplex PCR, and TCRdb kept only the in-frame ones, dropping some. The sample holds tens of thousands of clones, more than 45% seen once. Specimen: PBMCs, collected after 12 months of ibrutinib treatment. Receptors were obtained from a human donor with chronic lymphocytic leukemia.

Here the CDR3 reads CASRFGRPEETQYF. For the CDR3, the DNA is TGTGCCAGCCGTTTCGGACGGCCTGAAGAGACCCAGTACTTC. The chain employs TRBV6-1 and TRBJ2-5, with D uncertain. V dropped 8 bases and J dropped 3 bases, with 16 bases sitting between them. Germline V gene lookup returns CDR1 MNHNS and CDR2 SASEGT. The CDR3 loop spans 14 amino acids.

This chain connects TRBV29-1 to TRBJ2-3, with TRBD1 matching over 7 bases. This CDR3 has 13 residues. Germline V gene data show CDR1 as SQVTM and CDR2 as ANQGSEA. J was trimmed by 2 bases and V by 7 bases; bases with no gene match: 6. DNA for the CDR3: TGCAGCGCTTCGACAGGGCTCACAGATACGCAGTATTTT. Protein sequence: CSASTGLTDTQYF.

This chain connects TRBV1 to TRBJ2-1. TRBV1 is a pseudogene locus. The CDR3 spans 15 residues. The DNA for the CDR3 is TGCACCAGCAGCCATCCCGGGCCTCCGGGTGCCGAGCAGTTCTTC. It specifies CTSSHPGPPGAEQFF.

The V call is TRBV7-9, the J call TRBJ1-1; D possibly corresponds to TRBD1 (6 bases). The CDR3 has 15 amino acids. Germline V lookup: CDR1 SEHNR, CDR2 FQNEAQ (reference sequence). V lost 4 bases and J lost 1, with 13 bases in between. CDR3 amino acids: CASSSGGHKNTEAFF. DNA of the CDR3: TGTGCCAGCAGCTCCGGGGGGCATAAGAACACTGAAGCTTTCTTT.

The J gene is TRBJ2-7, the V gene TRBV7-9; D gene uncertain. CDR1 is SEHNR and CDR2 is FQNEAQ in the germline V gene (reference sequence). Between the trimmed V and J ends, which lost 5 bases and 0 bases, there was a span of 11 bases. This CDR3 comprises 14 residues. CDR3 DNA: TGTGCCAGCAGCGACCTCTCAGCCTCCTACGAGCAGTACTTC. This translates into CASSDLSASYEQYF.

V and J are TRBV7-2 and TRBJ2-2; a possible D gene is TRBD1 (6 bases). Trimming removed 5 bases at V and 4 bases at J, with 11 bases between. Germline V gene sequence: CDR1 SGHTA, CDR2 FQGNSA. CDR3 length: 14 residues. This chain's CDR3 is CASSNQGRTGELFF. In DNA form, the CDR3 reads TGTGCCAGCAGCAACCAGGGGCGCACCGGGGAGCTGTTTTTT.

The chain links TRBV19 to TRBJ2-2; D is perhaps TRBD1 or TRBD2 (5 bases each). Germline V gene sequence: CDR1 LNHDA, CDR2 SQIVND (reference sequence). Trimming removed 4 bases at V and 2 bases at J, with 11 bases between. The CDR3 extends over 15 amino acids. The CDR3 sequence: CASSTLGVNTGELFF. CDR3 bases: TGTGCCAGTAGTACGCTGGGGGTCAACACCGGGGAGCTGTTTTTT.

The chain couples TRBV6-6 to TRBJ1-2, with D unclear. Trimming left V 6 bases short and J 8 bases short, with 13 bases between. CDR3 length equals 12 residues. The germline gives CDR1 MNHNY, CDR2 SVGAGI (reference sequence). This CDR3 is CASRPQAGGYTF. For the CDR3, the DNA is TGTGCCAGCAGGCCCCAAGCCGGAGGCTACACCTTC.

The chain combines TRBV6-1 with TRBJ2-5; no clear D gene. Trimming took off 1 base at V and 2 bases at J, with 5 bases between the two ends. This CDR3 region has 13 residues. Germline CDR1 and CDR2: MNHNS and SASEGT. The CDR3 DNA is TGTGCCAGCAGTGAAGGGCTACAAGAGACCCAGTACTTC. Amino acid sequence: CASSEGLQETQYF.

V usage is TRBV30 and J usage is TRBJ2-5; 9 bases are a match to TRBD2. The CDR3 has 15 residues. Germline CDR1 GTSNPN, CDR2 SVGIG (reference sequence). V shed 3 bases, J shed 4 bases, and the junction held 9 bases outside the gene matches. As DNA, the CDR3 is TGTGCCTGGAGCGAAAATAGCGGGAGAGGAGAGACCCAGTACTTC. Translated: CAWSENSGRGETQYF.

In its sample, this clone was seen once. The chain joins TRBV6-1 to TRBJ2-7; TRBD1 aligns across 9 bases. Germline V lookup: CDR1 MNHNS, CDR2 SASEGT. The CDR3 sequence is 14 residues long. Unmatched junction bases numbered 7, after V lost 6 bases and J lost 4 bases. The CDR3 DNA sequence: TGTGCCAGCAGCCCCGGGACAGGGCTTTACGAGCAGTACTTC. It translates to CASSPGTGLYEQYF.

This clone was counted a few times. This chain joins TRBV5-1 and TRBJ2-7, with 9 bases that match TRBD2. CDR1 and CDR2 (germline): SGHRS, YFSETQ. The CDR3 consists of 14 residues. With V trimmed by 6 bases and J by 6 bases, 10 bases remained unmatched. CDR3: CASTLSGSSLEQYF. The CDR3 DNA follows: TGCGCCAGCACTCTTAGCGGGAGCTCACTCGAGCAGTACTTC.

This chain connects TRBV6-6 to TRBJ1-5; unclear D gene. CDR1 is MNHNY, CDR2 SVGAGI, per germline (reference sequence). CDR3 size: 16 residues. Trimming stripped 6 bases from V and 4 bases from J, with 19 bases between. The CDR3 DNA reads as TGTGCCAGCAGCCAGTATCGGACTTCTCTGAATCAGCCCCAGCATTTT. It translates to CASSQYRTSLNQPQHF.

In this sample, this clone turned up a few times. The V call is TRBV9, the J call TRBJ2-2; 9 nucleotides match TRBD2. Germline V CDR1 and CDR2: SGDLS, YYNGEE. Trimming took 2 bases from V and 1 from J; bases not matched to a gene: 3. CDR3 size: 16 residues. As DNA, the CDR3 is TGTGCCAGCAGCGTTGGACTAGCGCTGAACACCGGGGAGCTGTTTTTT. Protein product: CASSVGLALNTGELFF.

This clone was seen only a few times. The chain is built from TRBV6-1 and TRBJ1-5; 7 bases align to TRBD1. This CDR3 contains 14 residues. Germline-derived CDR1 and CDR2 are MNHNS and SASEGT. V lost 7 bases and J lost 3; bases outside the gene matches: 6. DNA for the CDR3: TGTGCCAGCATGCGACAGGGTTCCAATCAGCCCCAGCATTTT. Protein product: CASMRQGSNQPQHF.

This clone has just one count. The rearrangement links TRBV11-2 to TRBJ2-7, with 15 bases identical to TRBD2. Per germline, CDR1 SGHAT and CDR2 FQNNGV. The junction had 4 bases not matched to a gene; V was cut back by 5 bases and J by 5 bases. The CDR3 has 15 residues. The CDR3 DNA is TGTGCCAGCAGCCCCCGGACTAGCGGGAGGGACGAGCAGTACTTC. Protein sequence: CASSPRTSGRDEQYF.

This sequence joins TRBV18 and TRBJ2-7, with 12 bases identical to TRBD2. V lost 3 bases to trimming and J lost 4 bases; unmatched junction nucleotides: 4. Per the germline V gene, CDR1 is KGHSH and CDR2 is LQKENI. The CDR3 sequence is 15 residues long. The CDR3 loop reads CASSPGTSGSYEQYF. In DNA, the CDR3 is TGTGCCAGCTCACCCGGGACTAGCGGGTCTTACGAGCAGTACTTC. Variable domain in full (rest from reference TRBV18 and TRBJ2-7): NAGVMQNPRHLVRRRGQEARLRCSPMKGHSHVYWYRQLPEEGLKFMVYLQKENIIDESGMPKERFSAEFPKEGPSILRIQQVVRGDSAAYFCASSPGTSGSYEQYFGPGTRLTVT.

V gene TRBV9 combines with J gene TRBJ1-1; no clear D. Germline CDR1 reads SGDLS; CDR2 reads YYNGEE. CDR3 length: 14 amino acids. V gave up 5 bases and J gave up 6 bases, with 17 bases separating them. The CDR3 DNA reads TGTGCCAGCAGACGATACCCGGGGAGCTCTGAAGCTTTCTTT. The encoded protein is CASRRYPGSSEAFF.

This clone was counted between two and nine times. The chain recombines TRBV29-1 with TRBJ1-2; TRBD1 matches at 8 bases. Germline lookup yields CDR1 SQVTM and CDR2 ANQGSEA. The CDR3 is 14 amino acids. J lost 2 bases, V lost 2 bases, and 4 bases had no gene match. The CDR3 reads CSVERAGGNYGYTF. The DNA of the CDR3 is TGCAGCGTTGAACGGGCAGGGGGCAACTATGGCTACACCTTC.

The chain recombines TRBV6-4 with TRBJ2-7; TRBD1 might be the D (5 bases). Germline values: CDR1 MRHNA, CDR2 SNTAGT. V was clipped by 7 bases and J by 1 base, with 11 bases between them. The CDR3 spans 13 residues. The CDR3 reads CASKGRMSYEQYF. The CDR3 DNA sequence: TGTGCCAGCAAGGGGCGGATGTCCTACGAGCAGTACTTC.